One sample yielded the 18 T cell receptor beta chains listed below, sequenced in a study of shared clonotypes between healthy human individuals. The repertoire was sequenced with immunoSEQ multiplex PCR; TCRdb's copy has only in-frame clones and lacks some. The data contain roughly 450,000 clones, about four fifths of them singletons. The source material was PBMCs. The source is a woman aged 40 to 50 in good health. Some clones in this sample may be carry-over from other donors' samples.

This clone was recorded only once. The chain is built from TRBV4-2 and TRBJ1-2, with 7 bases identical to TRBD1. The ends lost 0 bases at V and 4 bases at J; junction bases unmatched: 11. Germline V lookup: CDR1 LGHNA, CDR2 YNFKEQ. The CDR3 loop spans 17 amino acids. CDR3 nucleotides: TGTGCCAGCAGCCAAGATGGCCCCGACAGGGTCCTCTATGGCTACACCTTC. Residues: CASSQDGPDRVLYGYTF.

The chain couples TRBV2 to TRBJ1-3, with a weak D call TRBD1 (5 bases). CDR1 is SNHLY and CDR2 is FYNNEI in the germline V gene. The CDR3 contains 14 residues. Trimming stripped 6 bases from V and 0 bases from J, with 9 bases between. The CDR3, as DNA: TGTGCCAGCAGGACAGACCACTCTGGAAACACCATATATTTT. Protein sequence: CASRTDHSGNTIYF.

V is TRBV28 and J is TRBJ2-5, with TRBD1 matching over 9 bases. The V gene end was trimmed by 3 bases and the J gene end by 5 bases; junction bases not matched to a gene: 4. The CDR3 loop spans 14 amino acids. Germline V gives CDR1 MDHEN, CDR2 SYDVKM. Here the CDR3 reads CASSFTGGGETQYF. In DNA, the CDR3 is TGTGCCAGCAGTTTTACAGGGGGCGGGGAGACCCAGTACTTC.

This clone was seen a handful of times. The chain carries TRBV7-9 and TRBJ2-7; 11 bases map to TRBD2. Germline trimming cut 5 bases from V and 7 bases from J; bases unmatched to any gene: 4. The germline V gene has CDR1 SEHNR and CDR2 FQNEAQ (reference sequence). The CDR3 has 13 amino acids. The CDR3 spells CASSPRLAGEQYF. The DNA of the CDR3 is TGTGCCAGCAGCCCTCGACTAGCGGGGGAGCAGTACTTC.

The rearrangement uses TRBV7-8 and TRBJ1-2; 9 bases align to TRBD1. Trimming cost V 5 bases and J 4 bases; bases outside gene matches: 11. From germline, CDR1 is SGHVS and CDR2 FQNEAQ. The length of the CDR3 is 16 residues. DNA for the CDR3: TGTGCCAGCAGCCTACATAGGGACAGGGATGCCTATGGCTACACCTTC. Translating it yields CASSLHRDRDAYGYTF.

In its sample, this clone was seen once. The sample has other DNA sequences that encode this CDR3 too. In DNA, the CDR3 is TGTGCCAGCAGTTCTGGACAGGCCCAAGAGACCCAGTACTTC. Translating gives CASSSGQAQETQYF. The chain combines TRBV28 with TRBJ2-5; 7 bases fit TRBD1. This CDR3 region has 14 residues. CDR1 MDHEN and CDR2 SYDVKM come from the germline V gene. The junction had 3 bases not matched to a gene; V was cut back by 4 bases and J by 1 base.

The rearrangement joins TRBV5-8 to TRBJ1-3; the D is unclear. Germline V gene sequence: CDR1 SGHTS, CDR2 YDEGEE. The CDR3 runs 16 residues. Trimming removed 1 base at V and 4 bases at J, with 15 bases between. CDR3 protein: CASSLSPPGGGNTIYF. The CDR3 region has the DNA TGTGCCAGCAGCTTGAGTCCCCCAGGAGGAGGAAACACCATATATTTT.

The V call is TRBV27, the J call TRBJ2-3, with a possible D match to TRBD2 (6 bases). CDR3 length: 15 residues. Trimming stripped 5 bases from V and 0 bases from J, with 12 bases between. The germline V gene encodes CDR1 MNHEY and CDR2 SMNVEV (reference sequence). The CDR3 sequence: CASSATSWSTDTQYF. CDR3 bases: TGTGCCAGCAGTGCGACTAGTTGGAGCACAGATACGCAGTATTTT.

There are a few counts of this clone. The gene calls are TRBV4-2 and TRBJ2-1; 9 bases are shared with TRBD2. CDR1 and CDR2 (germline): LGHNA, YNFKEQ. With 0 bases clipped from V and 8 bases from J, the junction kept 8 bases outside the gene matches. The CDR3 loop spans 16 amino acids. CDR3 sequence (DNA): TGTGCCAGCAGCCAAGATTTGGCTAGCGGGAAGGATGAGCAGTTCTTC. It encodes CASSQDLASGKDEQFF.

The CDR3 here is CASSSRLGGYNEQFF. The CDR3 DNA reads TGTGCCAGCAGCTCGAGGCTTGGTGGGTACAATGAGCAGTTCTTC. V gene TRBV14 combines with J gene TRBJ2-1; D is uncertain. This CDR3 region has 15 residues. The ends were cut back, 5 bases at V and 4 bases at J, with 15 bases in the middle. Germline lookup yields CDR1 SGHDN and CDR2 FVKESK.

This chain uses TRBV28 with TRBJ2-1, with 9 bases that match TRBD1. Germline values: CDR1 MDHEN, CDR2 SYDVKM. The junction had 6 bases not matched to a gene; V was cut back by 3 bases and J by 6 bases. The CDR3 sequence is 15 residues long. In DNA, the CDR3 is TGTGCCAGCAGTTTCTGGGACAGGGTTACCAATGAGCAGTTCTTC. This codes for CASSFWDRVTNEQFF.

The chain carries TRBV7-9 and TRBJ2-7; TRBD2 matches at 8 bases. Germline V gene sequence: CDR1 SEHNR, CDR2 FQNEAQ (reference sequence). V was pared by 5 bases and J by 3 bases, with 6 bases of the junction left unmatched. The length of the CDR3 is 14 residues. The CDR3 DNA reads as TGTGCCAGCAGCCCCCTCCTAGCGGGCTACGAGCAGTACTTC. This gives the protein CASSPLLAGYEQYF.

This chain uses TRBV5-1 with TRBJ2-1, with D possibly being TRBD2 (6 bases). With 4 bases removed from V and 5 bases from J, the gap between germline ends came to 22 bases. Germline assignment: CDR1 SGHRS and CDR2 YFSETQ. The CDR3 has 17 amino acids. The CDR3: CASSRLALASTNNEQFF. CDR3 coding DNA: TGCGCCAGCAGCCGCCTGGCTCTAGCGTCTACTAACAATGAGCAGTTCTTC.

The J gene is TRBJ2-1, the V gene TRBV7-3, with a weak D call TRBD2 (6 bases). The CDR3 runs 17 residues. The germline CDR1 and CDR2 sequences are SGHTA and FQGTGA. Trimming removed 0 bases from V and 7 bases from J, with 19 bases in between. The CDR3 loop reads CASSLTPAGPSTNEQFF. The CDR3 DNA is TGTGCCAGCAGCTTAACGCCAGCGGGCCCGTCTACAAATGAGCAGTTCTTC.

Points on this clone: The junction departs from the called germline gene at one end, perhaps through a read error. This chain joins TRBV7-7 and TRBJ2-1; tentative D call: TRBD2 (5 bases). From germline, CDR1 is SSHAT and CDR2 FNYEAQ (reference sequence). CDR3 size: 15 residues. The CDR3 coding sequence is TGTGCTAGCAGCTTAGCGTGGGGAGTCCACAATGAGCAGTTCTTC. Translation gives CASSLAWGVHNEQFF.

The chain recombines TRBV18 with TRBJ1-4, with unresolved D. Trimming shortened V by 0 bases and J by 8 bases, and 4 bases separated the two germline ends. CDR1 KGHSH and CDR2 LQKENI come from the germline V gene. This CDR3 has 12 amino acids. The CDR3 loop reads CASSPPAEKLFF. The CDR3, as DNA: TGTGCCAGCTCACCACCAGCAGAAAAACTGTTTTTT. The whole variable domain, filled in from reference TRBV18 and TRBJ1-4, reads NAGVMQNPRHLVRRRGQEARLRCSPMKGHSHVYWYRQLPEEGLKFMVYLQKENIIDESGMPKERFSAEFPKEGPSILRIQQVVRGDSAAYFCASSPPAEKLFFGSGTQLSVL.

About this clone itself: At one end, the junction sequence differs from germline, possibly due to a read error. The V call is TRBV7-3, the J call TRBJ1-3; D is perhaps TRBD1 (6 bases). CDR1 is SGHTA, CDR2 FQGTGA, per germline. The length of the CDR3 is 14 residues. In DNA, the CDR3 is TGTGCCAGCAGCGCGAGATTAGTAAAGGGGGAGTTACATTTT. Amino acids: CASSARLVKGELHF.

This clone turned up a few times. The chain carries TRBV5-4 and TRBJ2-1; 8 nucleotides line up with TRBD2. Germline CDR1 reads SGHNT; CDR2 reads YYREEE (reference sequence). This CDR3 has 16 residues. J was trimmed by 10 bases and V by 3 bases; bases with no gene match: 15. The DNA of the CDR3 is TGTGCCAGCAGCTCCCTCCCGGGACTAGTGGTCAACGAGCAGTTCTTC. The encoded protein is CASSSLPGLVVNEQFF.